This T cell receptor beta chain originates from a study of beta chain features in type 1 diabetes. For the study at large: Age, gender, cell numbers and subset yield matched between patients and controls. Broader study findings: Shortening of TCRB CDR3s, moderate but significant, appeared in all four CD4+ subsets of Type 1 diabetes patients. More deletions and fewer insertions at VDJ junctions were seen in type 1 diabetes patients.

Only one heparinised blood draw was taken per donor, and its volume averaged approximately 120 mL. Investigators reverse transcribed all isolated RNA, so they sequenced expressed TCRB transcripts. The average read count of naive, central memory and regulatory T cell samples was a few million. Clones were read by immunoSEQ multiplex PCR, and TCRdb kept only the in-frame ones, dropping some. In the table there are fewer than 350,000 clones, approximately 15% of which are singletons. Details on this clone: The antigen remains unidentified.

V dropped 4 bases and J dropped 4 bases, with 11 bases sitting between them. The germline CDR1 and CDR2 sequences are SGHNT and YYREEE (reference sequence). The CDR3 spans 13 residues. The source of this sequence is a man aged 18 to 30 with type 1 diabetes. Sequenced material: naive CD4+ T cells from blood. The gene calls are TRBV5-4 and TRBJ1-1; D ambiguous. The CDR3 sequence: CASSVLGPTEAFF. The CDR3 DNA reads TGTGCCAGCAGCGTGCTTGGGCCCACTGAAGCTTTCTTT.